These 31 T cell receptor beta chains were sequenced from one sample in a study of shared clonotypes between healthy human individuals. Profiled with immunoSEQ multiplex PCR; TCRdb holds only in-frame clones, not every one. The table includes 2 million to 2.5 million clones, around 95% detected once. Sequencing was done on a sample of naive CD4+ T cells sorted from blood. Subset denoted: CD45RA+ positively selected. The receptor source for this set is a man aged 18 to 30 in good health.

This chain connects TRBV5-6 to TRBJ1-1; D is ambiguous. Trimming removed 1 base from V and 5 bases from J, with 12 bases in between. The CDR3 has 14 residues. Germline V CDR1 and CDR2: SGHDT, YYEEEE. CDR3 DNA sequence: TGTGCCAGCAGCTTGACCCAGGCGGGTACTGAAGCTTTCTTT. Amino acid sequence: CASSLTQAGTEAFF.

The rearrangement links TRBV5-1 to TRBJ2-2; D is undetermined. V was cut by 5 bases and J by 6 bases, with 5 bases left in between. The CDR3 extends over 11 amino acids. Per germline, CDR1 SGHRS and CDR2 YFSETQ. The CDR3 region is CASRDAGELFF. The CDR3 DNA reads as TGCGCCAGCAGGGATGCCGGGGAGCTGTTTTTT.

Details on this clone: At one end, the junction sequence differs from germline, possibly due to a read error. The chain couples TRBV10-3 to TRBJ2-7; D is unclear. Germline V lookup: CDR1 ENHRY, CDR2 SYGVKD. The CDR3 is made up of 11 amino acids. The CDR3 DNA is TGTGCCATCAGTCCCGGTTACGGGCAGTACTTC. It encodes CAISPGYGQYF.

Here the CDR3 reads CASANTGELFF. For the CDR3, the DNA is TGTGCCAGCGCGAACACCGGGGAGCTGTTTTTT. V is TRBV6-5 and J is TRBJ2-2; D remains unclear. The length of the CDR3 is 11 residues. Germline values: CDR1 MNHEY, CDR2 SVGAGI. With 8 bases removed from V and 0 bases from J, the gap between germline ends came to 1 base.

With regard to this clone: At one end the junction does not follow the germline gene, possibly because of a read error. The chain carries TRBV7-7 and TRBJ2-5, with 8 bases that match TRBD1. The CDR3 sequence is 15 residues long. Per the germline V gene, CDR1 is SSHAT and CDR2 is FNYEAQ (reference sequence). Written as DNA, the CDR3 is TGTGCTAGCAGCCCCGACAGGGGCCCCCAAGAGACCCAGTACTTC. Residues: CASSPDRGPQETQYF. Looking up the rest from reference TRBV7-7 and TRBJ2-5 gives the full variable domain: GAGVSQSPRYKVTKRGQDVTLRCDPISSHATLYWYQQALGQGPEFLTYFNYEAQPDKSGLPSDRFSAERPEGSISTLTIQRTEQRDSAMYRCASSPDRGPQETQYFGPGTRLLVL.

The genes are TRBV6-1 and TRBJ2-3, with 7 bases lining up with TRBD1. V lost 6 bases and J lost 2; bases outside the gene matches: 5. CDR1 and CDR2 from the germline V gene are MNHNS and SASEGT. This CDR3 has 14 residues. The CDR3 bases are TGTGCCAGCAGACCGGGACAGCCCACAGATACGCAGTATTTT. It yields the protein CASRPGQPTDTQYF.

The V call is TRBV5-1, the J call TRBJ2-7; D may be TRBD2 (6 bases). The CDR3 loop spans 16 amino acids. Looked up from germline, CDR1 is SGHRS and CDR2 is YFSETQ. V lost 3 bases to trimming and J lost 0 bases, with 16 bases between them. The CDR3 spells CASSSGGTLHSYEQYF. CDR3 bases: TGCGCCAGCAGCTCCGGAGGGACGCTCCACTCCTACGAGCAGTACTTC.

In the case of this clone: This same CDR3 is encoded by further DNA sequences in the sample. The J gene is TRBJ2-2, the V gene TRBV7-3; D is unclear. Germline loops: CDR1 SGHTA, CDR2 FQGTGA. The CDR3 runs 12 residues. The V end lost 2 bases, the J end lost 3 bases, and 1 base lay between the germline ends. The CDR3 DNA reads TGTGCCAGCAGCTTAGACACCGGGGAGCTGTTTTTT. Translation: CASSLDTGELFF. Drawing the rest from reference TRBV7-3 and TRBJ2-2, the complete variable domain is GAGVSQTPSNKVTEKGKYVELRCDPISGHTALYWYRQSLGQGPEFLIYFQGTGAADDSGLPNDRFFAVRPEGSVSTLKIQRTERGDSAVYLCASSLDTGELFFGEGSRLTVL.

The chain employs TRBV15 and TRBJ1-5; perhaps TRBD1 as D (6 bases). V was cut by 6 bases and J by 6 bases, with 21 bases left in between. Germline V lookup: CDR1 LNHNV, CDR2 YYDKDF (reference sequence). This CDR3 is 16 amino acids long. CDR3 loop: CATSAYRESGGQPQHF. Here the CDR3 DNA reads TGTGCCACCAGTGCTTACAGGGAGTCGGGTGGTCAGCCCCAGCATTTT.

CDR3 region: CASRLGQGSYGYTF. The CDR3 region has the DNA TGTGCCAGCAGACTGGGTCAGGGTAGCTATGGCTACACCTTC. The chain uses TRBV5-6 and TRBJ1-2; perhaps TRBD1 as D (5 bases). CDR1 is SGHDT and CDR2 is YYEEEE in the germline V gene. The CDR3 has 14 residues. V gave up 5 bases and J gave up 4 bases, with 15 bases separating them.

The CDR3 coding sequence is TGTGCCAGCAGCTTAGGCTGGGGGAGCGGGAGAGGAAGGGACGAGCAGTACTTC. Its translation is CASSLGWGSGRGRDEQYF. The chain links TRBV7-2 to TRBJ2-7; the match to TRBD2 covers 8 bases. Per germline, CDR1 SGHTA and CDR2 FQGNSA. This CDR3 is 18 amino acids long. The J segment lost 5 bases and the V segment lost 1 base, leaving 16 bases of the junction unmatched.

This chain connects TRBV7-9 to TRBJ1-1, with D possibly matching TRBD1 (5 bases). Trimming stripped 0 bases from V and 0 bases from J, with 14 bases between. Looked up from germline, CDR1 is SEHNR and CDR2 is FQNEAQ (reference sequence). The length of the CDR3 is 17 residues. The CDR3 is CASSLALGGGLNTEAFF. The CDR3 coding sequence is TGTGCCAGCAGCTTAGCGCTTGGTGGGGGACTGAACACTGAAGCTTTCTTT.

The chain carries TRBV9 and TRBJ1-1, with D possibly TRBD1 on 5 matching bases. Trimming removed 4 bases from V and 1 base from J, with 14 bases in between. Per germline, CDR1 SGDLS and CDR2 YYNGEE. The CDR3 loop spans 15 amino acids. The CDR3 sequence: CASSLLPDRNTEAFF. CDR3 nucleotides: TGTGCCAGCAGCTTACTGCCCGACAGGAACACTGAAGCTTTCTTT.

V and J are TRBV7-9 and TRBJ2-1; tentative D call: TRBD2 (5 bases). CDR1 and CDR2 from the germline V gene are SEHNR and FQNEAQ (reference sequence). V was pared by 5 bases and J by 5 bases, with 22 bases between. The CDR3 runs 17 residues. CDR3 loop: CASSHPWGWRVNNEQFF. CDR3 bases: TGTGCCAGCAGCCATCCGTGGGGTTGGCGGGTCAACAATGAGCAGTTCTTC.

The genes are TRBV10-3 and TRBJ2-1; D is uncertain. Germline CDR1 is ENHRY and CDR2 is SYGVKD. Trimming took 3 bases from V and 5 from J, leaving 5 bases between them. This CDR3 is 12 amino acids long. The CDR3, as DNA: TGTGCCATCAGTGACTCAGACAATGAGCAGTTCTTC. This codes for CAISDSDNEQFF.

The chain links TRBV6-4 to TRBJ2-1; TRBD2 aligns across 8 bases. This CDR3 contains 15 residues. Per the germline V gene, CDR1 is MRHNA and CDR2 is SNTAGT. Trimming took 2 bases from V and 8 from J; bases not matched to a gene: 8. In DNA form, the CDR3 reads TGTGCCAGCAGTGACGCTATAGCGGGAAAGGATGAGCAGTTCTTC. Translated: CASSDAIAGKDEQFF.

The rearrangement uses TRBV28 and TRBJ2-7; TRBD1 aligns across 8 bases. Germline V gives CDR1 MDHEN, CDR2 SYDVKM. J lost 4 bases, V lost 6 bases, and 11 bases had no gene match. This CDR3 is 15 amino acids long. The CDR3 protein is CASRPGTGATYEQYF. In DNA form, the CDR3 reads TGTGCCAGCAGACCCGGGACAGGAGCAACTTACGAGCAGTACTTC.

The chain links TRBV27 to TRBJ2-7; 8 nucleotides line up with TRBD1. This CDR3 contains 14 residues. Germline V gene sequence: CDR1 MNHEY, CDR2 SMNVEV (reference sequence). Trimming at V came to 5 bases and at J to 6 bases, leaving 9 bases not matched to a gene. The CDR3 loop reads CASSLRQGTSEQYF. Written as DNA, the CDR3 is TGTGCCAGCAGTCTACGACAGGGGACGAGCGAGCAGTACTTC.

The V gene is TRBV30, the J gene TRBJ2-7, with D perhaps matching TRBD1 (5 bases). Germline lookup yields CDR1 GTSNPN and CDR2 SVGIG (reference sequence). V was pared by 6 bases and J by 0 bases, with 15 bases between. The CDR3 has 14 amino acids. CDR3 region: CACSRRDSSYEQYF. Here the CDR3 DNA reads TGTGCCTGCTCCAGGAGAGACAGCTCCTACGAGCAGTACTTC. Drawing the rest from reference TRBV30 and TRBJ2-7, the complete variable domain is SQTIHQWPATLVQPVGSPLSLECTVEGTSNPNLYWYRQAAGRGLQLLFYSVGIGQISSEVPQNLSASRPQDRQFILSSKKLLLSDSGFYLCACSRRDSSYEQYFGPGTRLTVT.

A word on this clone: This specimen includes other DNA sequences encoding the same CDR3. The chain carries TRBV28 and TRBJ1-1; D not certain. From germline, CDR1 is MDHEN and CDR2 SYDVKM. This CDR3 comprises 12 residues. The germline V and J ends were trimmed by 5 bases and 1 base, with 5 bases remaining between them. CDR3 region: CASSLWNTEAFF. Written as DNA, the CDR3 is TGTGCCAGCAGTCTTTGGAACACTGAAGCTTTCTTT. The variable domain in full, with the rest retrieved from reference TRBV28 and TRBJ1-1, is DVKVTQSSRYLVKRTGEKVFLECVQDMDHENMFWYRQDPGLGLRLIYFSYDVKMKEKGDIPEGYSVSREKKERFSLILESASTNQTSMYLCASSLWNTEAFFGQGTRLTVV.

This chain uses TRBV30 with TRBJ1-2; the match to TRBD1 covers 7 bases. Per germline, CDR1 GTSNPN and CDR2 SVGIG (reference sequence). This CDR3 spans 14 amino acids. V gave up 2 bases and J gave up 6 bases; unmatched junction bases: 9. CDR3: CAWSQGGPVNGYTF. The CDR3 DNA sequence: TGTGCCTGGAGTCAGGGGGGACCAGTTAATGGCTACACCTTC. The full variable domain, rest sourced from reference TRBV30 and TRBJ1-2, is SQTIHQWPATLVQPVGSPLSLECTVEGTSNPNLYWYRQAAGRGLQLLFYSVGIGQISSEVPQNLSASRPQDRQFILSSKKLLLSDSGFYLCAWSQGGPVNGYTFGSGTRLTVV.

The gene calls are TRBV7-9 and TRBJ1-5, with a weak D call TRBD1 (5 bases). Germline loops: CDR1 SEHNR, CDR2 FQNEAQ (reference sequence). The V and J ends lost 5 bases and 2 bases respectively, with 16 bases between them. The CDR3 has 16 residues. The CDR3 DNA reads TGTGCCAGCAGCCCCTTGGGCCAGGGTGGCAATCAGCCCCAGCATTTT. It is translated as CASSPLGQGGNQPQHF.

Details on this clone: The sample carries other DNA sequences with the same CDR3. The V and J genes are TRBV5-1 and TRBJ1-1; 8 bases are a match to TRBD1. The CDR3 consists of 13 residues. Germline CDR1 and CDR2: SGHRS and YFSETQ. V lost 5 bases and J lost 5; bases outside the gene matches: 5. CDR3 sequence reads: CASSLQGVTEAFF. The CDR3 DNA follows: TGCGCCAGCAGTCTACAGGGGGTGACTGAAGCTTTCTTT. Looking up the rest from reference TRBV5-1 and TRBJ1-1 gives the full variable domain: KAGVTQTPRYLIKTRGQQVTLSCSPISGHRSVSWYQQTPGQGLQFLFEYFSETQRNKGNFPGRFSGRQFSNSRSEMNVSTLELGDSALYLCASSLQGVTEAFFGQGTRLTVV.

Comment on this clone: Other DNA sequences in the sample encode the same CDR3. The J gene is TRBJ1-5, the V gene TRBV19, with a possible D match to TRBD1 (6 bases). V lost 3 bases and J lost 3, with 12 bases in between. The CDR3 totals 15 residues. Per germline, CDR1 LNHDA and CDR2 SQIVND (reference sequence). CDR3 bases: TGTGCCAGTAGTATCGGAGGACAGCTCAATCAGCCCCAGCATTTT. This gives the protein CASSIGGQLNQPQHF.

This chain links TRBV6-5 with TRBJ2-7; 7 bases map to TRBD2. V gave up 5 bases and J gave up 11 bases; unmatched junction bases: 9. The CDR3 covers 12 residues. The germline V gene has CDR1 MNHEY and CDR2 SVGAGI. CDR3 sequence reads: CASSDSGSGKYF. CDR3 nucleotide sequence: TGTGCCAGCAGTGATTCAGGGAGCGGGAAGTACTTC.

The CDR3 sequence: CASSYQRKGLNTEAFF. The CDR3 DNA reads as TGTGCCAGCAGTTATCAGCGGAAAGGTTTGAACACTGAAGCTTTCTTT. J is TRBJ1-1 and V is TRBV6-5; no reliable D call. The V end was cut by 3 bases, the J end by 0 bases, with 14 bases between. Germline CDR1 is MNHEY and CDR2 is SVGAGI. CDR3 length: 16 amino acids.

The chain couples TRBV30 to TRBJ2-5; tentatively, D is TRBD2 (7 bases). V lost 2 bases and J lost 7, with 20 bases in between. The CDR3 has 15 amino acids. Germline CDR1 GTSNPN, CDR2 SVGIG (reference sequence). DNA for the CDR3: TGTGCCTGGAGTCCCGGGACACCCTCGGGGGGGACCCAGTACTTC. Its protein is CAWSPGTPSGGTQYF.

The CDR3 DNA follows: TGTGCCAGCAGCTCTACAGGGCTCGGTGTATACGAGCAGTACTTC. This sequence encodes CASSSTGLGVYEQYF. V usage is TRBV28 and J usage is TRBJ2-5, with a weak D call TRBD1 (6 bases). The J call is uncertain, as TRBJ2-7 better fits the DNA end. Germline CDR1 MDHEN, CDR2 SYDVKM. This CDR3 region has 15 residues.

A word on this clone: The sample carries other DNA sequences with the same CDR3. The chain uses TRBV5-1 and TRBJ2-5; 11 bases align to TRBD1. The CDR3 runs to 14 residues. The V gene's germline CDR1 is SGHRS and CDR2 YFSETQ. J was trimmed by 5 bases and V by 4 bases; bases with no gene match: 4. CDR3 nucleotide sequence: TGCGCCAGCAGCCTGGGACAGGGGGGTGAGACCCAGTACTTC. Translation gives CASSLGQGGETQYF.

The J gene is TRBJ1-5, the V gene TRBV7-4; no reliable D call. Trimming shortened V by 2 bases and J by 0 bases, and 17 bases separated the two germline ends. CDR1 and CDR2 (germline): SGHVT, SQSDAQ. The CDR3 has 18 amino acids. The chain's CDR3 is CASSLIGLVGYSNQPQHF. The DNA for the CDR3 is TGTGCCAGCAGCTTAATAGGGTTAGTTGGGTATAGCAATCAGCCCCAGCATTTT.

The genes are TRBV5-6 and TRBJ2-4; D possibly matches TRBD1 or TRBD2 (5 bases each). With 2 bases removed from V and 5 bases from J, the gap between germline ends came to 8 bases. CDR3 size: 13 residues. Germline V CDR1 and CDR2: SGHDT, YYEEEE. CDR3 nucleotides: TGTGCCAGCAGCTTCCGAGGGGAAAACATTCAGTACTTC. Its translation: CASSFRGENIQYF. Combining the CDR3 with reference TRBV5-6 and TRBJ2-4 gives the whole variable domain DAGVTQSPTHLIKTRGQQVTLRCSPKSGHDTVSWYQQALGQGPQFIFQYYEEEERQRGNFPDRFSGHQFPNYSSELNVNALLLGDSALYLCASSFRGENIQYFGAGTRLSVL.